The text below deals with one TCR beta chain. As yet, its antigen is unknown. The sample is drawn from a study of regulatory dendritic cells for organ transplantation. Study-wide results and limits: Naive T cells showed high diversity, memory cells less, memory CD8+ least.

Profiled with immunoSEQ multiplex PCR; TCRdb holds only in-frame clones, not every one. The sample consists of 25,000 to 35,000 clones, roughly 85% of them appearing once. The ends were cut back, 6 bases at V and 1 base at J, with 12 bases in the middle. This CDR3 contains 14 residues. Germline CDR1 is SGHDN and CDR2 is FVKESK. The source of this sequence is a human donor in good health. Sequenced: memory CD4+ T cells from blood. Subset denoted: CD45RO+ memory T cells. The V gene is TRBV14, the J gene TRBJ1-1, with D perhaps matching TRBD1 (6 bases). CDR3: CASSFFRGNTEAFF. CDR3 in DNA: TGTGCCAGCAGTTTCTTCAGGGGGAACACTGAAGCTTTCTTT. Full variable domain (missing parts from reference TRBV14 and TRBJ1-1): EAGVTQFPSHSVIEKGQTVTLRCDPISGHDNLYWYRRVMGKEIKFLLHFVKESKQDESGMPNNRFLAERTGGTYSTLKVQPAELEDSGVYFCASSFFRGNTEAFFGQGTRLTVV.